Listed below are T cell receptor beta chains from one sample, sequenced in a study of T cells in Graves' hyperthyroidism and ophthalmopathy. One entry per CDR3 protein, called by TCRdb with MiXCR from the multiplex PCR reads. The table lists around 350,000 distinct CDR3 sequences, 15% to 18% of them singletons, with 28% in the top ten. Sequencing was done on a sample of blood. Source of these receptors: a woman aged 18 to 35 with Graves' hyperthyroidism that later progressed to Graves' ophthalmopathy. CDR3s include the opening cysteine and the closing phenylalanine or tryptophan.

V,CDR3
TRBV10-3,CAISESGTSSQPETQYF
TRBV7-3,CASSLTGDNEQFF
TRBV11-2,CASSLTPGEDEQFF
TRBV20-1,CSARDMDRRPNTIYF
TRBV7-2,CASSLGGGPLSYEQYF
TRBV28,CASSLLASGAIYNEQFF
TRBV6-6,CASSYLQGYNEQFF
TRBV6-1,CASSETSGRAPYNEQFF
TRBV5-1,CASSLEGQGIIYEQFF
TRBV28,CASSPPTGVDYGYTF
TRBV19,CARSSRVRQGASEQYF
TRBV2,CASSPEGGTEQFF
TRBV27,CASSRPGLAGVNEQFF
TRBV12-5,CASGPGIDGYTF
TRBV12-3/TRBV12-4,CASSFMAGGPMNEQFF
TRBV6-1,CASKVHHAYEQYF
TRBV20-1,CSARGLQGDYGYTF
TRBV5-1,CASSSGRPVNTEAFF
TRBV20-1,CSARLNEKLFF